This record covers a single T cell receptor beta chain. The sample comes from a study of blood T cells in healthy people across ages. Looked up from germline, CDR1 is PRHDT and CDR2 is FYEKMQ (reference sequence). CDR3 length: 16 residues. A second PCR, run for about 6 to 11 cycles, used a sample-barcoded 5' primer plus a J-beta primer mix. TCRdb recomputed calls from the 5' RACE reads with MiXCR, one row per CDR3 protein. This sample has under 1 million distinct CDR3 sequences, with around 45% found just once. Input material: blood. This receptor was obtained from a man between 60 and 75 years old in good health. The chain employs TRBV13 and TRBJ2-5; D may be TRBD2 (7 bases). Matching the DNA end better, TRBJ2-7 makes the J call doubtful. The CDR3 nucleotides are TGTGCCAGCAGCTTAGTGTCCGGGGGGCGAGTCTACGAGCAGTACTTC. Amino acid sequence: CASSLVSGGRVYEQYF.